The rows below give T cell receptor beta chains drawn from one sample of a study of blood T cell repertoires in COVID-19. TCRdb keeps only in-frame clones here, not all; method: immunoSEQ multiplex PCR. The sample includes about 28,000 clones, 60% to 80% seen only once; the top ten take approximately 21%. The sequencing sample was made of peripheral blood. These receptors were obtained from a boy aged 2-15 years with active or convalescent COVID-19. Both conserved end residues are part of each CDR3. The D gene is left open where the match is weak. Clone size is stated in some rows and not others, as once, few, many or a class when expanded.

size	D	V	J	length	CDR3	DNA
.	.	TRBV5-6	TRBJ2-3	15	CASSIPPAGADTQYF	TGTGCCAGCTCCATTCCCCCCGCAGGGGCAGATACGCAGTATTTT
.	TRBD1	TRBV7-9	TRBJ1-6	15	CASSPSATGNSPLHF	TGTGCCAGCAGCCCCTCCGCGACAGGGAATTCACCCCTCCACTTT
.	TRBD2	TRBV7-3	TRBJ2-3	14	CASSGVAGGDTQYF	TGTGCCAGCTCCGGAGTAGCGGGGGGAGATACGCAGTATTTT
.	TRBD1	TRBV7-8	TRBJ2-3	16	CASSSTDRSSTDTQYF	TGTGCCAGCAGCTCAACGGACAGGTCTAGCACAGATACGCAGTATTTT
.	TRBD1	TRBV6-5	TRBJ1-6	14	CAGHYGTDNSPLHF	TGTGCCGGACACTACGGGACAGATAATTCACCCCTCCACTTT
.	TRBD1	TRBV18	TRBJ1-1	16	CASSPQKDRGHTEAFF	TGTGCCAGCTCACCACAGAAAGACAGGGGGCATACTGAAGCTTTCTTT
.	TRBD1	TRBV14	TRBJ2-7	14	CASSLGQFRGEQYF	TGTGCCAGCAGCCTGGGACAGTTTCGTGGCGAGCAGTACTTC
.	.	TRBV28	TRBJ2-2	12	CASSPVVGELFF	TGTGCCAGCAGCCCGGTTGTTGGGGAGCTGTTTTTT
few	TRBD2	TRBV2	TRBJ2-5	16	CASSTGTSGGRKTQYF	TGTGCCAGCAGTACCGGGACTAGCGGGGGGCGAAAGACCCAGTACTTC
.	.	TRBV19	TRBJ1-5	17	CASSQTSVAGYIQPQHF	.
.	.	TRBV9	TRBJ1-2	15	CASSVVGAGAHGYTF	TGTGCCAGCAGCGTAGTGGGGGCAGGGGCCCATGGCTACACCTTC
few	.	TRBV6-6	TRBJ1-2	16	CASSYSTFIITYGYTF	TGTGCCAGCAGTTACTCGACATTCATAATTACCTATGGCTACACCTTC
.	.	TRBV7-3	TRBJ1-6	15	CASSREAGRNSPLHF	TGTGCCAGCAGCAGAGAGGCAGGGCGGAATTCACCCCTCCACTTT
.	.	TRBV6-6	TRBJ1-3	15	CASRLESMYGNTIYF	TGTGCCAGCCGGTTGGAGTCGATGTATGGAAACACCATATATTTT
.	.	TRBV7-8	TRBJ1-4	14	CASSFRGVSEKLFF	TGTGCCAGCAGCTTCAGGGGAGTAAGTGAAAAACTGTTTTTT
.	TRBD1	TRBV4-1	TRBJ2-1	18	CASSQDPPQGIRMNEQFF	TGCGCCAGCAGCCAAGACCCCCCACAGGGGATTAGGATGAATGAGCAGTTCTTC
many	.	TRBV27	TRBJ2-7	14	CASSLKGGPYEQYF	TGTGCCAGCAGCTTGAAAGGAGGGCCCTACGAGCAGTACTTC
.	.	TRBV25-1	TRBJ1-2	13	CASSVTGSYGYTF	TGTGCCAGCAGTGTAACAGGCTCCTATGGCTACACCTTC
.	TRBD1	TRBV29-1	TRBJ1-5	15	CSVAQGLASNQPQHF	TGCAGCGTTGCACAGGGGTTAGCGAGCAATCAGCCCCAGCATTTT
few	TRBD1	TRBV19	TRBJ1-1	15	CASTPGQSLNTEAFF	TGTGCCAGTACACCGGGACAGAGCCTGAACACTGAAGCTTTCTTT
few	.	TRBV3-1/TRBV3-2	TRBJ1-4	13	CASSQVLSEKLFF	TGTGCCAGCAGCCAAGTTTTGAGTGAAAAACTGTTTTTT
many	TRBD2	TRBV7-6	TRBJ2-3	18	CASSFKGLAGHNTDTQYF	TGTGCCAGCAGCTTTAAGGGACTAGCGGGTCATAACACAGATACGCAGTATTTT
.	.	TRBV5-1	TRBJ2-1	12	CASSLAGPGEFF	TGCGCCAGCAGCTTGGCCGGTCCGGGGGAGTTCTTC
.	.	TRBV19	TRBJ2-2	16	CASSMGAGVFSGELFF	TGTGCCAGTAGTATGGGGGCAGGGGTTTTTTCCGGGGAGCTGTTTTTT
.	.	TRBV5-1	TRBJ1-1	15	CASSLDLASNTEAFF	TGCGCCAGCAGCTTGGATTTGGCCTCGAACACTGAAGCTTTCTTT
.	TRBD1	TRBV29-1	TRBJ2-1	13	CSVGSGTVTEQFF	TGCAGCGTTGGGTCCGGGACAGTAACTGAGCAGTTCTTC
.	TRBD2	TRBV6-2/TRBV6-3	TRBJ2-5	16	CASSRGLAGGKETQYF	TGTGCCAGCAGCCGGGGACTAGCGGGAGGGAAAGAGACCCAGTACTTC
.	.	TRBV7-6	TRBJ1-3	15	CASSPPGVRGNTIYF	TGTGCCAGCAGCCCCCCGGGGGTACGCGGAAACACCATATATTTT
few	.	TRBV7-9	TRBJ2-2	15	CASSPMVTGPGELFF	TGTGCCAGCAGCCCCATGGTAACAGGCCCCGGGGAGCTGTTTTTT